These T cell receptor beta chains were read from a single sample in a study of T cells after posttransplantation cyclophosphamide. Clones were read by immunoSEQ multiplex PCR, and TCRdb kept only the in-frame ones, dropping some. Singletons are absent from the sample, which has more than 40,000 clones. The sample taken for sequencing was PBMCs. The receptors stem from a middle-aged man in good health, CMV-negative, and a related stem cell transplant donor. Each CDR3 is given with its conserved first and last residue.

TRBJ1-6 TRBV7-2 CASSQGTEGLPLHF
TRBJ1-2 TRBV7-9 CASSLGGTDTFYGYTF
TRBJ2-1 TRBV6-1 CASSEGPVSNEQFF
TRBJ2-1 TRBV19 CASSVLAGVLFF
TRBJ2-7 TRBV29-1 CSVRQGVSKNYPYEQYF
TRBJ1-5 TRBV6-5 CASSRDRDQPQHF
TRBJ1-3 TRBV28 CASSRQLSGNTIYF
TRBJ1-6 TRBV27 CASSPQRTGPHSPLHF
TRBJ2-7 TRBV5-1 CASSLELSSYEQYF
TRBJ2-3 TRBV4-1 CASSQDPTRGTDTQYF